A single sample is the source of the 5 T cell receptor beta chains below, sequenced in a study of identical twins. TCRdb independently ran MiXCR on the 5' RACE reads; one entry per CDR3 protein. The data contain about 890,000 distinct CDR3 sequences, around an eighth of them singletons. Separately, the same data were catalogued under a study of yellow fever vaccine responses in identical twins.

The sequenced material came from PBMCs. These receptors were obtained from a woman aged 18 to 35 in good health.

This clonotype was counted ten times or more. In nucleotides, the CDR3 is TGCAGTGCTCAGCAAGTCAGAGCTAACTATGGCTACACCTTC. It specifies CSAQQVRANYGYTF. The rearrangement joins TRBV20-1 to TRBJ1-2; D not certain. Deletions cut 5 bases from V and 0 bases from J, with 13 bases between. Looked up from germline, CDR1 is DFQATT and CDR2 is SNEGSKA (reference sequence). The CDR3 has 14 amino acids.

On this clonotype: A junction boundary mismatches the germline segment, possibly from a read error. This chain links TRBV2 with TRBJ2-2; TRBD2 agrees at 13 bases. Germline-derived CDR1 and CDR2 are SNHLY and FYNNEI. CDR3 size: 18 residues. The CDR3 region is CACSFGLAGDPGTGELFF. The CDR3 DNA sequence: TGTGCCTGCAGTTTTGGACTAGCGGGGGACCCGGGCACCGGGGAGCTGTTTTTT.

V usage is TRBV16 and J usage is TRBJ2-7; D is possibly TRBD1 (6 bases). V lost 2 bases and J 6 bases, leaving 11 bases between the germline ends. This CDR3 region has 13 residues. Per the germline V gene, CDR1 is KGHSY and CDR2 is FQNENV. CDR3 nucleotide sequence: TGTGCCAGCAGCCAAAACAGGGTGGGCGAGCAGTACGTC. This sequence encodes CASSQNRVGEQYV.

This chain joins TRBV5-1 and TRBJ2-3; TRBD2 matches 7 bases. The CDR3 sequence is 14 residues long. The germline V gene encodes CDR1 SGHRS and CDR2 YFSETQ. With 5 bases clipped from V and 0 bases from J, the junction kept 3 bases outside the gene matches. The CDR3 nucleotides read TGCGCCAGCAGGACGGGGGGAAGCACAGATACGCAGTATTTT. Translation gives CASRTGGSTDTQYF.

This clonotype was seen a handful of times. This chain uses TRBV11-2 with TRBJ2-3, with D uncertain. Germline V gene data show CDR1 as SGHAT and CDR2 as FQNNGV. Between the trimmed V and J ends, which lost 5 bases and 5 bases, there was a span of 11 bases. The CDR3 sequence is 13 residues long. The CDR3 protein is CASSPGGKDTQYF. The CDR3 DNA reads as TGTGCCAGCAGCCCAGGTGGGAAAGATACGCAGTATTTT.